This TCR beta chain is from a study of T cells in Graves' hyperthyroidism and ophthalmopathy. Broader study findings: The model foresaw ophthalmopathy a median 6.5 months prior to onset.

This clonotype has more than one count but fewer than ten. Its matching antigen is unknown. Patients having uncontrolled infection, another autoimmune disease, pregnancy or lactation were not included. The source material, RNA transcripts, was used to amplify TCR beta CDR3 regions. TCR CDR3 regions were first amplified by RT-PCR with HTBI primers. TCRdb reprocessed the multiplex PCR reads via MiXCR and lists one record per CDR3 protein. This table holds hundreds of thousands of distinct CDR3 sequences, around a third found once. The CDR3 totals 17 residues. Germline CDR1 and CDR2: SEHNR and FQNEAQ (reference sequence). The trim removed 5 bases at V and 5 bases at J, leaving 16 bases unmatched.

The specimen sequenced was blood. The TCR was taken from a woman aged 40 to 50 with Graves' hyperthyroidism. This rearrangement joins TRBV7-9 to TRBJ1-2, with 8 nucleotides matching TRBD1. The CDR3 DNA sequence: TGTGCCAGCAGCAGAGACAGGGGACCGTCCCATACTTATGGCTACACCTTC. This encodes CASSRDRGPSHTYGYTF.